Listed below are T cell receptor beta chains from one sample, sequenced in a study of T cells in Graves' hyperthyroidism and ophthalmopathy. In TCRdb, the multiplex PCR reads were re-called with MiXCR into one record per CDR3 protein. The top ten clones hold 28% of a sample with 200,000 to 250,000 distinct CDR3 sequences, about 15% of them seen once. The specimen sequenced was blood. These receptors were taken from a woman younger than 35 with Graves' ophthalmopathy. CDR3s include the opening cysteine and the closing phenylalanine or tryptophan. A D gene is named only where the DNA matches it firmly.

d_call: NA; j_call: TRBJ1-6; v_call: TRBV18; cdr3_aa: CASSPEGYSPLHF
d_call: TRBD1; j_call: TRBJ1-3; v_call: TRBV4-2; cdr3_aa: CASSPLTGAGNTIYF
d_call: TRBD1; j_call: TRBJ2-1; v_call: TRBV28; cdr3_aa: CASTLPGQGANEQFF
d_call: TRBD1; j_call: TRBJ1-1; v_call: TRBV6-1; cdr3_aa: CAIQQGPNTEAFF
d_call: TRBD1; j_call: TRBJ2-7; v_call: TRBV19; cdr3_aa: CASSIRDRGYEQYF
d_call: NA; j_call: TRBJ2-2; v_call: TRBV19; cdr3_aa: CASSIDPGYRVAGELFF
d_call: NA; j_call: TRBJ1-1; v_call: TRBV10-2; cdr3_aa: CASSIREGTEAFF
d_call: NA; j_call: TRBJ2-7; v_call: TRBV28; cdr3_aa: CASSPYTQIHSYEQYF
d_call: NA; j_call: TRBJ1-1; v_call: TRBV20-1; cdr3_aa: CSAEGANYKAANTEAFF
d_call: TRBD1; j_call: TRBJ1-1; v_call: TRBV11-2; cdr3_aa: CASTMGQGARTEAFF
d_call: TRBD2; j_call: TRBJ2-4; v_call: TRBV30; cdr3_aa: CAWSDYAAGGDKNIQYF
d_call: TRBD2; j_call: TRBJ2-5; v_call: TRBV7-9; cdr3_aa: CASSLGPMTSGSLYF
d_call: NA; j_call: TRBJ2-1; v_call: TRBV20-1; cdr3_aa: CSAPRKGQGKQFF
d_call: NA; j_call: TRBJ1-5; v_call: TRBV3-1; cdr3_aa: CASSPMPPAGSNQPQHF
d_call: NA; j_call: TRBJ2-1; v_call: TRBV4-3; cdr3_aa: CASSLGLTPRGNEQFF
d_call: TRBD2; j_call: TRBJ2-7; v_call: TRBV6-1; cdr3_aa: CASRASGSIDEQYF
d_call: NA; j_call: TRBJ1-5; v_call: TRBV6-5; cdr3_aa: CASSYVGGRGQPQHF
d_call: TRBD2; j_call: TRBJ2-5; v_call: TRBV9; cdr3_aa: CASSAGGDGETQYF
d_call: NA; j_call: TRBJ2-5; v_call: TRBV20-1; cdr3_aa: CSARDGSGWEETQYF
d_call: NA; j_call: TRBJ1-2; v_call: TRBV6-2/TRBV6-3; cdr3_aa: CASTQTGPYGYTF
d_call: NA; j_call: TRBJ1-1; v_call: TRBV20-1; cdr3_aa: CSASQTTMNTEAFF
d_call: TRBD2; j_call: TRBJ2-1; v_call: TRBV7-2; cdr3_aa: CASSLAREGLVNEQFF
d_call: NA; j_call: TRBJ2-7; v_call: TRBV19; cdr3_aa: CASSMDQVWSEQYF
d_call: TRBD1; j_call: TRBJ2-7; v_call: TRBV11-3; cdr3_aa: CASSHRQGDSYEQYF
d_call: NA; j_call: TRBJ1-1; v_call: TRBV18; cdr3_aa: CASSPQFGKAGMNTEAFF
d_call: TRBD2; j_call: TRBJ2-1; v_call: TRBV6-1; cdr3_aa: CASSDRGLAGGIRVRNEQFF
d_call: NA; j_call: TRBJ2-1; v_call: TRBV13; cdr3_aa: CASSLRTDYNEQFF
d_call: NA; j_call: TRBJ2-4; v_call: TRBV6-2/TRBV6-3; cdr3_aa: CASSQPESGKNIQYF
d_call: NA; j_call: TRBJ2-2; v_call: TRBV28; cdr3_aa: CASNPGTTTGELFF
d_call: NA; j_call: TRBJ1-2; v_call: TRBV27; cdr3_aa: CASSLSWGSLNYGYTF
d_call: NA; j_call: TRBJ1-2; v_call: TRBV12-3/TRBV12-4; cdr3_aa: CASSLRSGYTF
d_call: TRBD1; j_call: TRBJ2-2; v_call: TRBV19; cdr3_aa: CASSQYRGQTGELFF
d_call: TRBD1; j_call: TRBJ1-4; v_call: TRBV6-1; cdr3_aa: CASSFKGQGREKLFF
d_call: TRBD2; j_call: TRBJ2-3; v_call: TRBV19; cdr3_aa: CATTPGRVYTDTQYF
d_call: TRBD1; j_call: TRBJ1-1; v_call: TRBV20-1; cdr3_aa: CSARDLRGMNTEAFF
d_call: TRBD2; j_call: TRBJ2-3; v_call: TRBV18; cdr3_aa: CASSPPNGGAGDTQYF
d_call: NA; j_call: TRBJ2-7; v_call: TRBV6-6; cdr3_aa: CASSYQGSMGEQYF
d_call: NA; j_call: TRBJ2-7; v_call: TRBV19; cdr3_aa: CASTHGNEQYF
d_call: NA; j_call: TRBJ2-3; v_call: TRBV7-9; cdr3_aa: CASTLRAGGADTQYF
d_call: TRBD1; j_call: TRBJ1-2; v_call: TRBV29-1; cdr3_aa: CSVVEQGAAYGYTF
d_call: TRBD2; j_call: TRBJ2-7; v_call: TRBV28; cdr3_aa: CASSLPQTSGRYEQYF
d_call: NA; j_call: TRBJ2-2; v_call: TRBV11-2; cdr3_aa: CASSRRGGTGELFF
d_call: NA; j_call: TRBJ2-5; v_call: TRBV11-2; cdr3_aa: CASSLIRGPSETQYF
d_call: TRBD1; j_call: TRBJ1-6; v_call: TRBV2; cdr3_aa: CASWDRDSPLHF
d_call: NA; j_call: TRBJ2-2; v_call: TRBV5-1; cdr3_aa: CASSGSANTGELFF
d_call: TRBD1; j_call: TRBJ1-1; v_call: TRBV4-3; cdr3_aa: CASSLNRGLTEAFF